These 8 T cell receptor beta chains were sequenced from one sample in a study of neurological immune-mediated disorders. Time point specified: longitudinal time-point 1 (baseline). TCRdb re-analysed the 5' RACE reads in MiXCR, keeping a single row per CDR3 protein. The sample has tens of thousands of distinct CDR3 sequences; 9.5% to 13% are singletons. The specimen was PBMCs. The receptors stem from a man aged 25-45 years in good health.

This clonotype has a count of ten or more. The chain has TRBV4-1 and TRBJ2-4; tentatively, D is TRBD1 (6 bases). V was cut by 0 bases and J by 0 bases, with 9 bases left in between. Per germline, CDR1 MGHRA and CDR2 YSYEKL. The CDR3 length is 16 residues. The CDR3 here is CASSQDRGLAKNIQYF. In nucleotides, the CDR3 is TGCGCCAGCAGCCAAGACAGGGGATTAGCCAAAAACATTCAGTACTTC.

There are many counts of this clonotype. The genes are TRBV7-8 and TRBJ2-5, with 12 positions matching TRBD1. This CDR3 comprises 16 residues. The junction had 4 bases not matched to a gene; V was cut back by 1 base and J by 4 bases. Germline V gene sequence: CDR1 SGHVS, CDR2 FQNEAQ. The CDR3 spells CASSLGDRGRGETQYF. Written as DNA, the CDR3 is TGTGCCAGCAGCTTAGGGGACAGGGGGCGCGGAGAGACCCAGTACTTC.

In its sample, this clonotype was seen many times. This sequence joins TRBV6-4 and TRBJ2-3, with D possibly being TRBD2 (6 bases). Germline V gene sequence: CDR1 MRHNA, CDR2 SNTAGT. Trimming cost V 2 bases and J 0 bases, with 9 bases left between them. The CDR3 has 15 residues. The CDR3: CASSDGSGSTDTQYF. The CDR3 DNA is TGTGCCAGCAGTGACGGCAGCGGGAGCACAGATACGCAGTATTTT.

This clonotype was recorded at least ten times. The final CDR3 position lacks the conserved phenylalanine or tryptophan, pointing to a likely read error. The chain employs TRBV15 and TRBJ1-6; TRBD1 matches at 9 bases. Germline V gene lookup returns CDR1 LNHNV and CDR2 YYDKDF (reference sequence). The CDR3 totals 17 residues. V lost 1 base to trimming and J lost 6 bases; unmatched junction nucleotides: 7. The CDR3 sequence is CATSRANGQGPNSPLHL. The CDR3 coding sequence is TGTGCCACCAGCAGAGCCAACGGACAGGGGCCTAATTCACCCCTCCACCTT.

This clonotype was picked up a small number of times. The chain couples TRBV7-9 to TRBJ2-3, with D uncertain. CDR1 SEHNR and CDR2 FQNEAQ come from the germline V gene (reference sequence). The CDR3 consists of 13 residues. Trimming removed 2 bases from V and 3 bases from J, with 6 bases in between. CDR3: CASSLKQTDTQYF. Here the CDR3 DNA reads TGTGCCAGCAGCTTAAAGCAGACAGATACGCAGTATTTT.

This clonotype has at least ten counts. The gene calls are TRBV29-1 and TRBJ2-7, with 8 bases matching TRBD1. V was pared by 3 bases and J by 0 bases, with 7 bases of the junction left unmatched. The CDR3 consists of 15 residues. Germline loops: CDR1 SQVTM, CDR2 ANQGSEA. The CDR3 loop reads CSVDPGTGGSYEQYF. The CDR3 nucleotides are TGCAGCGTTGACCCGGGGACAGGTGGCTCCTACGAGCAGTACTTC.

This clonotype was seen ten or more times. The CDR3 loop reads CASSPGQGKYEQYF. Here the CDR3 DNA reads TGCGCCAGCAGTCCGGGACAAGGTAAATACGAGCAGTACTTC. The chain recombines TRBV10-2 with TRBJ2-7; D is perhaps TRBD1 (6 bases). V was cut by 5 bases and J by 4 bases, with 15 bases left in between. The V gene's germline CDR1 is WSHSY and CDR2 SAAADI. This CDR3 comprises 14 residues.

This clonotype was observed a few times. The V call is TRBV19, the J call TRBJ1-5, with D hard to call. The V end was cut by 4 bases, the J end by 0 bases, with 10 bases between. CDR1 and CDR2 (germline): LNHDA, SQIVND (reference sequence). The length of the CDR3 is 15 residues. CDR3 loop: CASSTKGFSNQPQHF. Written as DNA, the CDR3 is TGTGCCAGTAGTACCAAGGGCTTTAGCAATCAGCCCCAGCATTTT.